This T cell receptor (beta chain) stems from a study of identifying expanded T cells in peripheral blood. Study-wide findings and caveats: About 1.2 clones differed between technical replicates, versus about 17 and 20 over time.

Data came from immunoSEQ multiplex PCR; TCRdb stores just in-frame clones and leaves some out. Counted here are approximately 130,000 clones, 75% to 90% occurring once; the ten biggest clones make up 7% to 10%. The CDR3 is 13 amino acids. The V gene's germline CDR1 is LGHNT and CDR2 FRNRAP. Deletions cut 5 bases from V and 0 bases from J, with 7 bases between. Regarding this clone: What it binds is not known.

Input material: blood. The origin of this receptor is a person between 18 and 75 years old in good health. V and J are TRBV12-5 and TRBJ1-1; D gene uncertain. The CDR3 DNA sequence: TGTGCTAGTGGTCTCCAGATGAACACTGAAGCTTTCTTT. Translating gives CASGLQMNTEAFF.